These 19 T cell receptor beta chains originate from one sample sequenced in a study of blood T cell repertoires in COVID-19. The assay was immunoSEQ multiplex PCR, and TCRdb's table has in-frame clones only and misses some. The sample contains about 400,000 clones, under 90% of which appear only once. The sample consisted of PBMCs or T cells enriched from blood (not recorded which). Receptor source: a woman aged 30 to 39 who had recovered from COVID-19.

In DNA form, the CDR3 reads TGTGCCAGCAGCCCCAGGGTTTACGGGGCCAACGTCCTGACTTTC. It translates to CASSPRVYGANVLTF. V usage is TRBV7-3 and J usage is TRBJ2-6; TRBD1 is a possible D gene (5 bases). The length of the CDR3 is 15 residues. From germline, CDR1 is SGHTA and CDR2 FQGTGA. The V end was cut by 5 bases, the J end by 4 bases, with 12 bases between.

CDR3 sequence reads: CASRLGAQETQYF. The DNA for the CDR3 is TGTGCCAGCAGACTGGGGGCTCAAGAGACCCAGTACTTC. The rearrangement joins TRBV6-5 to TRBJ2-5; the D gene is possibly TRBD1 (6 bases). Germline V gene lookup returns CDR1 MNHEY and CDR2 SVGAGI. With 6 bases removed from V and 2 bases from J, the gap between germline ends came to 10 bases. This CDR3 comprises 13 residues.

The chain joins TRBV9 to TRBJ2-3, with 7 nucleotides matching TRBD2. The CDR3 covers 15 residues. Losses at the gene ends were 0 bases for V and 1 base for J; bases not matched to a gene: 2. Germline CDR1 SGDLS, CDR2 YYNGEE. The DNA of the CDR3 is TGTGCCAGCAGCGTAGAAAGCGGGGGCACAGATACGCAGTATTTT. It specifies CASSVESGGTDTQYF.

The V gene is TRBV4-2, the J gene TRBJ1-1; 7 bases fit TRBD1. The CDR3 covers 15 residues. The junction had 7 bases not matched to a gene; V was cut back by 2 bases and J by 4 bases. The germline CDR1 and CDR2 sequences are LGHNA and YNFKEQ. CDR3 sequence reads: CASSQIRQGGTEAFF. The CDR3 nucleotides read TGTGCCAGCAGCCAAATCAGACAGGGTGGCACTGAAGCTTTCTTT.

The CDR3 reads CATSDFGLAGSFYNEQFF. For the CDR3, the DNA is TGTGCCACCAGTGATTTTGGACTAGCGGGATCGTTTTACAATGAGCAGTTCTTC. The chain joins TRBV24-1 to TRBJ2-1; TRBD2 matches 12 bases. The CDR3 sequence is 18 residues long. V lost 1 base and J lost 4; bases outside the gene matches: 7. CDR1 and CDR2 from the germline V gene are KGHDR and SFDVKD.

This clone is a singleton in its sample. The genes are TRBV2 and TRBJ2-5, with 8 bases matching TRBD1. Germline V CDR1 and CDR2: SNHLY, FYNNEI. The CDR3 loop spans 17 amino acids. Trimming took 10 bases from V and 2 from J; bases not matched to a gene: 18. The CDR3 DNA reads TGTGCCATCCCAGGACAGGGATGGTTAGCGGATCAAGAGACCCAGTACTTC. Translated, it gives CAIPGQGWLADQETQYF.

The chain carries TRBV19 and TRBJ2-1; 10 positions match TRBD2. This CDR3 contains 14 residues. V shed 5 bases, J shed 8 bases, and the junction held 6 bases outside the gene matches. Germline assignment: CDR1 LNHDA and CDR2 SQIVND (reference sequence). The CDR3 DNA follows: TGTGCCAGTAGTCTGGCTAGCGGGAGCCATGAGCAGTTCTTC. It yields the protein CASSLASGSHEQFF.

The chain uses TRBV27 and TRBJ1-6; TRBD1 matches at 8 bases. Germline loops: CDR1 MNHEY, CDR2 SMNVEV (reference sequence). The length of the CDR3 is 15 residues. The ends lost 6 bases at V and 7 bases at J; junction bases unmatched: 8. The CDR3, as DNA: TGTGCCAGCAGGGGGACAGGACCTTGGAATTCACCCCTCCACTTT. Translation gives CASRGTGPWNSPLHF.

The CDR3 is CASSQAGVGNTEAFF. CDR3 in DNA: TGTGCCAGCAGCCAGGCAGGGGTGGGGAACACTGAAGCTTTCTTT. This chain joins TRBV4-2 and TRBJ1-1, with D maybe TRBD1 (6 bases). The CDR3 consists of 15 residues. CDR1 LGHNA and CDR2 YNFKEQ come from the germline V gene. Trimming cost V 3 bases and J 1 base, with 12 bases left between them.

This clone appeared once. The chain uses TRBV7-9 and TRBJ1-1; a possible D gene is TRBD1 (5 bases). V lost 5 bases and J 5 bases, leaving 12 bases between the germline ends. The germline V gene encodes CDR1 SEHNR and CDR2 FQNEAQ (reference sequence). The CDR3 extends over 13 amino acids. The CDR3, as DNA: TGTGCCAGCAGCCCGCAGGGAGGAACTGAAGCTTTCTTT. As protein: CASSPQGGTEAFF.

This clone appeared a single time. The J gene is TRBJ2-4, the V gene TRBV24-1; 9 nucleotides line up with TRBD1. The CDR3 sequence is 16 residues long. Germline CDR1 is KGHDR and CDR2 is SFDVKD. The junction had 6 bases not matched to a gene; V was cut back by 4 bases and J by 3 bases. The CDR3 DNA sequence: TGTGCCACCAGTGACGGGGGACAGGGCATCAAAAACATTCAGTACTTC. Protein product: CATSDGGQGIKNIQYF.

The chain recombines TRBV2 with TRBJ2-3; tentative D call: TRBD2 (6 bases). CDR3 length: 14 amino acids. Trimming removed 6 bases from V and 4 bases from J, with 14 bases in between. Germline CDR1 SNHLY, CDR2 FYNNEI. In DNA form, the CDR3 reads TGTGCCAGCAGACTCGGGGGTCAGGCAGATACGCAGTATTTT. This codes for CASRLGGQADTQYF.

This clone appeared a few times. V and J are TRBV6-4 and TRBJ2-1; 11 bases are shared with TRBD2. V shed 2 bases and J 8 bases; nucleotides not matched to a gene: 2. Germline V gene sequence: CDR1 MRHNA, CDR2 SNTAGT. This CDR3 has 14 residues. The CDR3 here is CASSDLAGGDEQFF. Here the CDR3 DNA reads TGTGCCAGCAGTGACCTAGCGGGGGGTGATGAGCAGTTCTTC.

The rearrangement joins TRBV7-9 to TRBJ2-2, with D possibly TRBD2 on 6 matching bases. Germline CDR1 reads SEHNR; CDR2 reads FQNEAQ (reference sequence). Trimming left V 4 bases short and J 3 bases short, with 12 bases between. The CDR3 loop spans 15 amino acids. In DNA, the CDR3 is TGTGCCAGCAGCTCAGGTGGAGGGTACACCGGGGAGCTGTTTTTT. Amino acids: CASSSGGGYTGELFF.

CDR3 region: CASSFGGKNTEAFF. The DNA of the CDR3 is TGTGCCAGCAGCTTTGGGGGGAAGAACACTGAAGCTTTCTTT. The V call is TRBV7-3, the J call TRBJ1-1, with D possibly TRBD1 on 5 matching bases. Germline V gene data show CDR1 as SGHTA and CDR2 as FQGTGA. V dropped 3 bases and J dropped 1 base, with 9 bases sitting between them. This CDR3 spans 14 amino acids.

The genes are TRBV18 and TRBJ1-5; 10 bases fit TRBD1. The CDR3 is made up of 17 amino acids. After removal of 5 bases from V and 0 bases from J, the junction contained 7 bases not matched to a gene. Germline CDR1 KGHSH, CDR2 LQKENI. CDR3 loop: CASSRRDRGGSNQPQHF. The CDR3 DNA reads as TGTGCCAGCTCAAGGCGGGACAGGGGAGGTAGCAATCAGCCCCAGCATTTT.

The chain links TRBV3-1 (or the pseudogene TRBV3-2) to TRBJ2-1; TRBD1 agrees at 7 bases. The CDR3 is 14 residues long. Per germline, CDR1 LGHDT and CDR2 YNNKEL (reference sequence). With V trimmed by 4 bases and J by 10 bases, 10 bases remained unmatched. The CDR3 region has the DNA TGTGCCAGCAGCCGGCGAACAGGGGAGAAGGAGCAGTTCTTC. This sequence encodes CASSRRTGEKEQFF.

The V and J genes are TRBV2 and TRBJ1-1; unclear D gene. V was shortened by 7 bases and J by 9 bases, with 9 bases between the two germline ends. The CDR3 runs 10 residues. Germline CDR1 reads SNHLY; CDR2 reads FYNNEI. The CDR3 DNA follows: TGTGCCAGCACTATACAGCAAGCTTTCTTT. Protein product: CASTIQQAFF.

This rearrangement joins TRBV30 to TRBJ1-5; the match to TRBD1 covers 7 bases. V lost 1 base and J lost 2; bases outside the gene matches: 5. Germline V gives CDR1 GTSNPN, CDR2 SVGIG (reference sequence). CDR3 length: 15 residues. The CDR3 sequence: CAWSGDSRGNQPQHF. Here the CDR3 DNA reads TGTGCCTGGAGTGGGGACAGTCGGGGCAATCAGCCCCAGCATTTT.